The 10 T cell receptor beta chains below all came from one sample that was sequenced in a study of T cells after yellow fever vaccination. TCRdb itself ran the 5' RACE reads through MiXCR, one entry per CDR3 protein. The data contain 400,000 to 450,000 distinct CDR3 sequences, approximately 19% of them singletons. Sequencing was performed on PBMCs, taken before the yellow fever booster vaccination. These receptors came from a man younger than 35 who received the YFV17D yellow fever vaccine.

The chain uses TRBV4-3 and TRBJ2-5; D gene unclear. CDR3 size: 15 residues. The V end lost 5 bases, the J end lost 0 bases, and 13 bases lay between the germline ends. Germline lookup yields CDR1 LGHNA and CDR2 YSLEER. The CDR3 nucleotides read TGCGCCAGCAGCTTCCGGACCGGCGACCAAGAGACCCAGTACTTC. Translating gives CASSFRTGDQETQYF.

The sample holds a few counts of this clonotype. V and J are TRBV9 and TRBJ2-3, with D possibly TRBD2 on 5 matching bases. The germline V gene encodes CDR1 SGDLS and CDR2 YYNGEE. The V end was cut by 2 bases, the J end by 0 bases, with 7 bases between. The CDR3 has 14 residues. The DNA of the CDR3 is TGTGCCAGCAGCGTCCGGGGTAGCACAGATACGCAGTATTTT. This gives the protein CASSVRGSTDTQYF.

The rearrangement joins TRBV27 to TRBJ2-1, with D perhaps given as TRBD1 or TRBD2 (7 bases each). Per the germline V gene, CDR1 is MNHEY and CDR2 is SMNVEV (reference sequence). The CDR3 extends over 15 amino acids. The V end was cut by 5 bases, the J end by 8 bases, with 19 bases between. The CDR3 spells CASSRDQGGRDEQFF. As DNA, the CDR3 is TGTGCCAGCAGTAGGGATCAGGGGGGGCGCGATGAGCAGTTCTTC.

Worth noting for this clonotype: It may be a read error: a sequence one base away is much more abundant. For the CDR3, the DNA is TGTGTCAGCAGCCCCGATATCCAGGGGCGTAATTCACCCCTCCACTTT. Translating gives CVSSPDIQGRNSPLHF. The chain combines TRBV4-2 with TRBJ1-6; weak D call: TRBD1 (6 bases). Germline CDR1 and CDR2: LGHNA and YNFKEQ. This CDR3 comprises 16 residues.

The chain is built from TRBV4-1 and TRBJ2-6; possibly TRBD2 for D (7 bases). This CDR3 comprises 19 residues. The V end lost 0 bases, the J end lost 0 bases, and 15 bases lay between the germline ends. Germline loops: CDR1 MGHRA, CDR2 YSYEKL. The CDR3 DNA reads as TGCGCCAGCAGCCAAGACCAAGGGGGGGCCCCCTCTGGGGCCAACGTCCTGACTTTC. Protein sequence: CASSQDQGGAPSGANVLTF.

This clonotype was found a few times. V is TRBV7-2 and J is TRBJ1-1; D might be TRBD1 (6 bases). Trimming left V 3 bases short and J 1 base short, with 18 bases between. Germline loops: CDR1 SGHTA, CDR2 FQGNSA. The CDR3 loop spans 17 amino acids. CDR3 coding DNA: TGTGCCAGCAGCTTCGGCCACAGGGCTGGAAGGAACACTGAAGCTTTCTTT. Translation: CASSFGHRAGRNTEAFF.

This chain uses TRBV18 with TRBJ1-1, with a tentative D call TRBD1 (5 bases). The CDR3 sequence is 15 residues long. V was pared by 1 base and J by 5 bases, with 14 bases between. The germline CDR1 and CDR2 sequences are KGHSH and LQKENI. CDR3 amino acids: CASSPLRDPRTEAFF. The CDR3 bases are TGTGCCAGCTCACCACTCCGGGACCCCAGGACTGAAGCTTTCTTT.

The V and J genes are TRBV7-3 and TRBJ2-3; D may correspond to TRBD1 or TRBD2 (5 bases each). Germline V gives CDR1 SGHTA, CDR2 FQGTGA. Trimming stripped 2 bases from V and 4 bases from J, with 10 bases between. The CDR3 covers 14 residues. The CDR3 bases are TGTGCCAGCAGCTTAGAGGGGCGGTCAGATACGCAGTATTTT. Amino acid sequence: CASSLEGRSDTQYF.

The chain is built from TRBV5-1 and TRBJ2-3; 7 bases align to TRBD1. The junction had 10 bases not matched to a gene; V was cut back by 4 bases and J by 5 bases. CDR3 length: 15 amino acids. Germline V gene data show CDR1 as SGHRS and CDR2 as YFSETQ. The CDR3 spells CASSQTTGAGDTQYF. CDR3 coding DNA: TGCGCCAGCAGCCAAACTACAGGGGCAGGAGATACGCAGTATTTT.

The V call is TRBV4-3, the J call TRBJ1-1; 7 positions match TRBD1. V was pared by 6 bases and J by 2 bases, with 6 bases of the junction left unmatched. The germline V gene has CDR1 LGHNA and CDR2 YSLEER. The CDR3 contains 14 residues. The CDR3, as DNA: TGCGCCAGCAGTTACCGGACAGGTAACACTGAAGCTTTCTTT. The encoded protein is CASSYRTGNTEAFF.